This TCR beta chain was documented in a study of cytomegalovirus exposure and HLA in healthy donors. PCR involved 60 Vbeta and 13 Jbeta primers. Here immunoSEQ multiplex PCR was the method, and the copy in TCRdb shows in-frame clones only, minus some. The table records 180,000 or so clones, more than 70% of them present only once. The germline V gene encodes CDR1 MNHEY and CDR2 SVGAGI. The CDR3 runs 13 residues. Trimming at V came to 5 bases and at J to 3 bases, leaving 2 bases not matched to a gene. Material: PBMCs. The chain is built from TRBV6-5 and TRBJ2-7, with TRBD1 matching 9 bases. The TCR was taken from a girl aged 10 to 17 in good health and CMV-seropositive. The CDR3 coding sequence is TGTGCCAGCAGTCAGGACAGGGGCTACGAGCAGTACTTC. Translated: CASSQDRGYEQYF.